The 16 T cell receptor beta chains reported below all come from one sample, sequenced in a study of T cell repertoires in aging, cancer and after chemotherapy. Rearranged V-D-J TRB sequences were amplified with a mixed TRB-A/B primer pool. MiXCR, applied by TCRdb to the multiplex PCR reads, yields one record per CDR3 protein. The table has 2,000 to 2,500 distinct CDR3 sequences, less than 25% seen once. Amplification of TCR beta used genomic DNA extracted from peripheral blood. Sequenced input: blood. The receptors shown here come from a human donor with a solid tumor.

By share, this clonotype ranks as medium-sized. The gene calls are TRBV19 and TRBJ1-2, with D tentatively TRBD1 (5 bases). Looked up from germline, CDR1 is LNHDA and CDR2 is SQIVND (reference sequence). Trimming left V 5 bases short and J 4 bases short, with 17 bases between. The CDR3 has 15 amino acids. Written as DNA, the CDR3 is TGTGCCAGTAGTCCGGGGCAGATAGAATCCTATGGCTACACCTTC. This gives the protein CASSPGQIESYGYTF.

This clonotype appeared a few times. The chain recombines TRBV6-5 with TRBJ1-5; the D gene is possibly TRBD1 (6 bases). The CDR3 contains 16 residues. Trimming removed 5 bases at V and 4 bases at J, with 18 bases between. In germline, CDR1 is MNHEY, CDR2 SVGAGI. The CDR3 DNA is TGTGCCAGCAGTCCAGGGGCAGGGGAGAGGAATCAGCCCCAGCATTTT. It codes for CASSPGAGERNQPQHF.

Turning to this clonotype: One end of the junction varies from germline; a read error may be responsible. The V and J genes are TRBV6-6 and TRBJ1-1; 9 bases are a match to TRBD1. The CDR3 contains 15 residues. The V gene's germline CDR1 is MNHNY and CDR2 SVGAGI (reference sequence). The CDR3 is CASSQDRGRDTEDFF. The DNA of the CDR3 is TGTGCCAGCAGCCAGGACAGGGGAAGAGATACTGAAGATTTCTTT.

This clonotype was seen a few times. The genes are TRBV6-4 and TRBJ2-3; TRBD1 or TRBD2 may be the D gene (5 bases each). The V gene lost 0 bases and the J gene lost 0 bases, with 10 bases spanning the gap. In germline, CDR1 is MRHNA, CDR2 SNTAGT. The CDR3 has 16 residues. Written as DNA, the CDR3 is TGTGCCAGCAGTGACTCGCAGGGAGCTAGCACAGATACGCAGTATTTT. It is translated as CASSDSQGASTDTQYF.

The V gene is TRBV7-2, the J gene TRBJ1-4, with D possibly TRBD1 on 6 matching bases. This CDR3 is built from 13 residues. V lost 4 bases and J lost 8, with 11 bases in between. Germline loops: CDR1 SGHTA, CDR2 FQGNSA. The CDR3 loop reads CASSSRTDEKLFF. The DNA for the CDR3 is TGTGCCAGCAGCTCCAGGACAGACGAAAAACTGTTTTTT.

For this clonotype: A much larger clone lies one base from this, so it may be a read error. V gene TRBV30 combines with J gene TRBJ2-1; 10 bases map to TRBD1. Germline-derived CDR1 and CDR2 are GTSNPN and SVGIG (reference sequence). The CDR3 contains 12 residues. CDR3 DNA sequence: TGTGCCTGGCAGACAGGGGGCAATAAGCAGTTCTTC. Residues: CAWQTGGNKQFF.

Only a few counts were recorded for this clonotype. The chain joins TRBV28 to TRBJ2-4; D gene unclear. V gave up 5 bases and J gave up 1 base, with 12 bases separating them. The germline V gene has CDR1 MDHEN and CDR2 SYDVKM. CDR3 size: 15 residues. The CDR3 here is CASSIGVPAKNIQYF. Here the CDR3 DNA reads TGTGCCAGCAGTATAGGAGTACCCGCCAAAAACATTCAGTACTTC.

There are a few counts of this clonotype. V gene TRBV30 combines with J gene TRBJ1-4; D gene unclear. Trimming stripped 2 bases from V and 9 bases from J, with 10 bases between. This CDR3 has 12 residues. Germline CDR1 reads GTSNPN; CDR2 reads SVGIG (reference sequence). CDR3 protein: CAWSFTEKKLFF. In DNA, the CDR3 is TGTGCCTGGAGTTTCACAGAGAAAAAACTGTTTTTT. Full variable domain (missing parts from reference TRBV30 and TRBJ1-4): SQTIHQWPATLVQPVGSPLSLECTVEGTSNPNLYWYRQAAGRGLQLLFYSVGIGQISSEVPQNLSASRPQDRQFILSSKKLLLSDSGFYLCAWSFTEKKLFFGSGTQLSVL.

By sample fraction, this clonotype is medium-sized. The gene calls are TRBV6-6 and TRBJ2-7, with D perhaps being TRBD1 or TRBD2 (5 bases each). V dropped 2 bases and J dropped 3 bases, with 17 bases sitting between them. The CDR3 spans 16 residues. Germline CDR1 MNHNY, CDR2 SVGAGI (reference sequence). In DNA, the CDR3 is TGTGCCAGCAGTTACGCCCCCCGGGACGGCGACTACGAGCAGTACTTC. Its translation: CASSYAPRDGDYEQYF.

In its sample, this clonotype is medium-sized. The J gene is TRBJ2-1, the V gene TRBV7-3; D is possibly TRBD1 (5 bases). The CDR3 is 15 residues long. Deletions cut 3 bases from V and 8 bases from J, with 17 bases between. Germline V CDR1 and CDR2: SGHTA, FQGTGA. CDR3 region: CASSFPNSGSYEQFF. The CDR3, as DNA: TGTGCCAGCAGCTTCCCTAATTCAGGGTCGTATGAGCAGTTCTTC.

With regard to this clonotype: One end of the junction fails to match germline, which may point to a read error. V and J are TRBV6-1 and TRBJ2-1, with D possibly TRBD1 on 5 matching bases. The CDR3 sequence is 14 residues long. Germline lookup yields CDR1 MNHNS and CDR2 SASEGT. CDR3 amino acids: CASSLGAVYNKQFF. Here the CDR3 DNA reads TGTGCCAGCAGTTTAGGGGCCGTTTACAATAAGCAGTTCTTC.

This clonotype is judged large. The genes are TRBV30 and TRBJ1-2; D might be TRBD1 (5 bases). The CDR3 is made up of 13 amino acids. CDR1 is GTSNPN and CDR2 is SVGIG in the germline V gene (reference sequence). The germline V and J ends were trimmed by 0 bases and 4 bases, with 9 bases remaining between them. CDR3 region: CAWSVGDAYGYTF. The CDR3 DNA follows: TGTGCCTGGAGTGTAGGGGACGCCTATGGCTACACCTTC.

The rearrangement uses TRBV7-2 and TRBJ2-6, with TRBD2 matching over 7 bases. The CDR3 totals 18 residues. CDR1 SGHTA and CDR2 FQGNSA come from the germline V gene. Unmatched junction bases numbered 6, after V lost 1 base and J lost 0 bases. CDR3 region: CASSLVGTTPSGANVLTF. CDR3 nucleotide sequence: TGTGCCAGCAGCTTAGTCGGGACTACACCCTCTGGGGCCAACGTCCTGACTTTC.

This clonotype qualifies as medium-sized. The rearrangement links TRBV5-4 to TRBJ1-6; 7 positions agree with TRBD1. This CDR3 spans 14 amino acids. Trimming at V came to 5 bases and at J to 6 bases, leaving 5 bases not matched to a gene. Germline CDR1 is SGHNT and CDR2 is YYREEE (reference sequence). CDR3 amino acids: CASRFGQANSPLHF. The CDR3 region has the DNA TGTGCCAGCAGGTTCGGACAGGCTAATTCACCCCTCCACTTT. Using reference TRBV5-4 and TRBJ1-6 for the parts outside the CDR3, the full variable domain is ETGVTQSPTHLIKTRGQQVTLRCSSQSGHNTVSWYQQALGQGPQFIFQYYREEENGRGNFPPRFSGLQFPNYSSELNVNALELDDSALYLCASRFGQANSPLHFGNGTRLTVT.

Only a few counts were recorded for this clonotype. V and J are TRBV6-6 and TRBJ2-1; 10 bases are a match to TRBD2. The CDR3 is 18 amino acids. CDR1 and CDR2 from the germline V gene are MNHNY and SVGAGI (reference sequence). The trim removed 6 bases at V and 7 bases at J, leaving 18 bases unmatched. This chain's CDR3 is CASRRGKMLAGVRNEQFF. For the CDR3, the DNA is TGTGCCAGCAGGAGGGGGAAAATGCTAGCGGGGGTGAGAAATGAGCAGTTCTTC.

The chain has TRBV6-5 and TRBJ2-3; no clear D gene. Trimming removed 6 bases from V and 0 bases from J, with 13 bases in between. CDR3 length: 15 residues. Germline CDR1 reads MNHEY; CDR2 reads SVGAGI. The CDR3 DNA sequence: TGTGCCAGCAGCCAGGAGCTATCTAGCACAGATACGCAGTATTTT. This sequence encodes CASSQELSSTDTQYF.